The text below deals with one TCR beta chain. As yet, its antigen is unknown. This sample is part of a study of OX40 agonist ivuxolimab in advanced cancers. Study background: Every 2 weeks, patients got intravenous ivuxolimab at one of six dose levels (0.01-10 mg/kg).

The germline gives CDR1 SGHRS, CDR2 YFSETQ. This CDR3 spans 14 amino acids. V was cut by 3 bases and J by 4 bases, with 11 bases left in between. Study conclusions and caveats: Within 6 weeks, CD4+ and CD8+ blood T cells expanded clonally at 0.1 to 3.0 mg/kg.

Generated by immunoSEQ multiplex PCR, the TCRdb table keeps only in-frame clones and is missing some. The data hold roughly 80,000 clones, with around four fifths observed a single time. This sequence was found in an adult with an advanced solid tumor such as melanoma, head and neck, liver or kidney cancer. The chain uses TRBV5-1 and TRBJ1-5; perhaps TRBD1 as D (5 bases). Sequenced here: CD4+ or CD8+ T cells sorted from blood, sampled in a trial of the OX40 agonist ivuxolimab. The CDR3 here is CASSSGTENQPQHF. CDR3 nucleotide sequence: TGCGCCAGCAGCTCCGGGACGGAGAATCAGCCCCAGCATTTT.